This T cell receptor (beta chain) originates from a study of PD-L1 blockade in urothelial cancer. The wider study: Each participant's history included 0 to 3 prior chemotherapy regimens. Blood was analyzed 3 weeks (second dose) and 6 weeks after treatment start.

Noted time point: peripheral blood 6 weeks after treatment start. Patients were diagnosed with urothelial carcinoma, either locally advanced or metastatic. Using immunoSEQ multiplex PCR, the repertoire was profiled, and TCRdb retains in-frame clones only, with some absent. The sample includes about 120,000 clones, less than 95% of them seen just once. This receptor was obtained from a man between 60 and 70 years old with urothelial cancer. Material: PBMCs, obtained around atezolizumab (anti-PD-L1) treatment.

Here the CDR3 DNA reads TGTGCCAGCAGTCGAGGGAAAGGGCCATATGGCTACACCTTC. Protein sequence: CASSRGKGPYGYTF. The V call is TRBV28, the J call TRBJ1-2; D ambiguous. Germline V gene lookup returns CDR1 MDHEN and CDR2 SYDVKM. The V and J ends lost 5 bases and 5 bases respectively, with 15 bases between them. This CDR3 comprises 14 residues.